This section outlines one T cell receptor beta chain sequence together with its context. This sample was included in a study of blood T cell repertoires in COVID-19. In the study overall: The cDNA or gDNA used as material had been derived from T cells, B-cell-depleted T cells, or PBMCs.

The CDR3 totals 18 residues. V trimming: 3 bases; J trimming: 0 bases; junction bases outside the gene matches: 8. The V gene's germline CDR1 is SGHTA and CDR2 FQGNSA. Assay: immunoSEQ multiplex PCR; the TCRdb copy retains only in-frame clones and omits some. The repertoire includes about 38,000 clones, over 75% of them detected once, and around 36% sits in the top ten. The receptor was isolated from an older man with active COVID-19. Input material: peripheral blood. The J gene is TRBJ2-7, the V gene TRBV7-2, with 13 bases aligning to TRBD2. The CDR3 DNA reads TGTGCCAGCAGCTTTTTCGATACTAGCGGGAGGGCCTCCTACGAGCAGTACTTC. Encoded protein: CASSFFDTSGRASYEQYF.